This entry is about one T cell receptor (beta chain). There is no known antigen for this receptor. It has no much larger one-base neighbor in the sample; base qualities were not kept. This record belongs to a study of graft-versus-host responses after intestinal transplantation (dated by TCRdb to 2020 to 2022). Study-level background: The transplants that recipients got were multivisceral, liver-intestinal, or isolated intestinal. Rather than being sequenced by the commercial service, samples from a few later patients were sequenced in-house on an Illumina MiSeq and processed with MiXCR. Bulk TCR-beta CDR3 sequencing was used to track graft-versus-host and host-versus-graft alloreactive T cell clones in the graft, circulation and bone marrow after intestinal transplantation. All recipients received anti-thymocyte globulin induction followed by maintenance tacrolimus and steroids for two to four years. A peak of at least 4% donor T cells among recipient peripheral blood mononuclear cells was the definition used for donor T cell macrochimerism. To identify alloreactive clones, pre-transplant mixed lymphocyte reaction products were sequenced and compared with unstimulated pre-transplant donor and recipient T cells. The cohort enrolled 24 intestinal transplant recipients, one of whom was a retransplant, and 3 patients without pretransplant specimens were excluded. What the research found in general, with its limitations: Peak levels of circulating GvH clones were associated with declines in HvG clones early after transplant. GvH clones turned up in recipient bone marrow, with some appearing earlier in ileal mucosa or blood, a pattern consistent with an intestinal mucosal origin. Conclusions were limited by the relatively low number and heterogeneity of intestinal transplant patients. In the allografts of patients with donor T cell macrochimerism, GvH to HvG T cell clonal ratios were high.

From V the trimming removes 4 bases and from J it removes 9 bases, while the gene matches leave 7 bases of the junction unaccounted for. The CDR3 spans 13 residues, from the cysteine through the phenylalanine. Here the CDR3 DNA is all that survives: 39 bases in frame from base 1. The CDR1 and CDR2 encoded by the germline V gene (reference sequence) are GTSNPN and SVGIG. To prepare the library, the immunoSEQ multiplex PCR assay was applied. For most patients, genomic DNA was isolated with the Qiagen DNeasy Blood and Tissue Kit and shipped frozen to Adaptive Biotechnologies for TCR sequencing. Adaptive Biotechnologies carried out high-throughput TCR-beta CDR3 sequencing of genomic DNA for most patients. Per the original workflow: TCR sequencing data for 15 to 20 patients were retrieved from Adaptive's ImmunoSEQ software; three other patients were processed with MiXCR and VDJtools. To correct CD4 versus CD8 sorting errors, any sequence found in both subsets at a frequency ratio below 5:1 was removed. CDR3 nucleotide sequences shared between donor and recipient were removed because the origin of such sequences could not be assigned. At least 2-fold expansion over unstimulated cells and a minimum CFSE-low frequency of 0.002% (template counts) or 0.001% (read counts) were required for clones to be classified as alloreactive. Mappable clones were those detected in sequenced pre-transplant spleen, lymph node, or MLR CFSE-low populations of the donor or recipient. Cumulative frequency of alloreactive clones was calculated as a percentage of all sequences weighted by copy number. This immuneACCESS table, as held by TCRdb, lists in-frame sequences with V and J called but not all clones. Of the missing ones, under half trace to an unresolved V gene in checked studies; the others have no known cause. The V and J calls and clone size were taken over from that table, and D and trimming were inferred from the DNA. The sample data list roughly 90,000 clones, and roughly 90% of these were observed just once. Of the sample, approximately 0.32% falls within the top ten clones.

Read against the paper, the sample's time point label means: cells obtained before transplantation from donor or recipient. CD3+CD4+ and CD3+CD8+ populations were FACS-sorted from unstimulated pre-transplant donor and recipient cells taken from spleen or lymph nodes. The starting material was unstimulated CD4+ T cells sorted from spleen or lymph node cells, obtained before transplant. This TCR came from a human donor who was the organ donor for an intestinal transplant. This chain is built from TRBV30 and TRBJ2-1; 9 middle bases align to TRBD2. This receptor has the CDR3 CAWNVLAGSEQFF. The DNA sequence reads TGTGCCTGGAACGTACTAGCGGGCTCTGAGCAGTTCTTC.